This T cell receptor (beta chain) was captured in a study of CD8 T cells in Susac syndrome. Study as a whole: When blood was drawn, patients with Susac syndrome were on intravenous immunoglobulin alone, on corticosteroids, or therapy-naive.

The authors sequenced TCR beta from blood CD8+ and CD4+ T cells. CDR1 and CDR2 (germline): LNHDA, SQIVND (reference sequence). This CDR3 contains 13 residues. Trimming took 3 bases from V and 1 from J, leaving 5 bases between them. Reverse transcription of about 0.45 to 1 ug RNA was performed with random hexamers. An immunoSEQ multiplex PCR amplified TCR beta CDR3 over 54 Vbeta and 13 Jbeta. TCRdb ran MiXCR on the immunoSEQ multiplex PCR reads and lists one entry per CDR3 protein. Among around 150,000 distinct CDR3 sequences listed, approximately 95% were seen once. Source material: CD8+ T cells from PBMCs. This TCR was recovered from a human donor with Susac syndrome. The V call is TRBV19, the J call TRBJ2-3; D might be TRBD2 (5 bases). The CDR3 loop is CASSMEGTDTQYF. In nucleotides, the CDR3 is TGTGCCAGTAGTATGGAGGGCACAGATACGCAGTATTTT.